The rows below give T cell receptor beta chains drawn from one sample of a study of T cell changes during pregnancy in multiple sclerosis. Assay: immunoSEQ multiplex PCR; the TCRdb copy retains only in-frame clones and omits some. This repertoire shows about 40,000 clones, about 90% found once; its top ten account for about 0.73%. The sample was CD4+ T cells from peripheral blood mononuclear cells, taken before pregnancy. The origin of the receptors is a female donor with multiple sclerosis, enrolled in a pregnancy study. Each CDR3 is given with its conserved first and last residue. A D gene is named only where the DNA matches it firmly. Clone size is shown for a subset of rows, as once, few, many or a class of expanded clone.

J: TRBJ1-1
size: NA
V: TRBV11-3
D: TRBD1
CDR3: CASSPRTGPNTEAFF
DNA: TGTGCCAGCAGCCCCCGGACAGGCCCTAACACTGAAGCTTTCTTT

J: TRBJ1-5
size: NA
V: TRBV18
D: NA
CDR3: CASSPQRGVYSNQPQHF
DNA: TGTGCCAGCTCCCCCCAACGGGGAGTGTATAGCAATCAGCCCCAGCATTTT

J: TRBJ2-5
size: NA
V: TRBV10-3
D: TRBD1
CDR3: CAISEGTGGGQETQYF
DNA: TGTGCCATCAGTGAGGGGACAGGTGGGGGCCAAGAGACCCAGTACTTC

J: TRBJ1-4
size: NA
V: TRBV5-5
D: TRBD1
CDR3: CASSNRDRDEKLFF
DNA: TGTGCCAGCAGCAATCGGGACAGGGACGAAAAACTGTTTTTT

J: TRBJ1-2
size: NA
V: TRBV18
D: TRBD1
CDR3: CASSPLGQSFNGYTF
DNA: TGTGCCAGCTCGCCTTTGGGACAGTCTTTCAATGGCTACACCTTC

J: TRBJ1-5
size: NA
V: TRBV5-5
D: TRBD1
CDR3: CASSPRTGGSRPQHF
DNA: TGTGCCAGCAGCCCTAGGACAGGGGGATCAAGGCCCCAGCATTTT

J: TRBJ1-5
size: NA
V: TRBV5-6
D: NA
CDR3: CASSTARGAGSQPQHF
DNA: TGTGCCAGCAGCACTGCCAGAGGGGCCGGGAGTCAGCCCCAGCATTTT

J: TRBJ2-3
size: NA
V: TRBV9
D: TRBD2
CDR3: CASSVDASGGLQDTQYF
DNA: TGTGCCAGCAGCGTAGACGCTAGCGGGGGCCTGCAGGATACGCAGTATTTT

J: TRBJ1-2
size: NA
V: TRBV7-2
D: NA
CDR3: CASSLGSGMGQSGSGYTF
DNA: TGTGCCAGCAGCTTAGGGTCAGGAATGGGGCAAAGTGGTTCGGGCTACACCTTC

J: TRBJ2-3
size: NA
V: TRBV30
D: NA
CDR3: CAWRGWWGGTDTQYF
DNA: TGTGCCTGGAGAGGTTGGTGGGGGGGCACAGATACGCAGTATTTT

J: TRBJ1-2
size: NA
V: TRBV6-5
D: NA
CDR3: CASNGGGGYGYTF
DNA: TGTGCCAGCAACGGTGGGGGGGGCTATGGCTACACCTTC

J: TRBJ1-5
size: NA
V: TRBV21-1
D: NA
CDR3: CASSKDRGSQPQHF
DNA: TGTGCCAGCAGCAAAGACAGGGGGAGTCAGCCCCAGCATTTT

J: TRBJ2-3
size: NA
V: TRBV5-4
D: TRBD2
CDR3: CASSLLGGRDTQYF
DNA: TGTGCCAGCAGCTTGCTGGGGGGGAGGGATACGCAGTATTTT

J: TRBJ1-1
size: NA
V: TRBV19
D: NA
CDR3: CASSIYGGPRMNTEAFF
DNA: TGTGCCAGTAGTATATATGGAGGGCCCAGGATGAACACTGAAGCTTTCTTT

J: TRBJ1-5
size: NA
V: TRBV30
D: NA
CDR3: CAWLPDGDQPQHF
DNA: TGTGCCTGGCTCCCAGACGGGGATCAGCCCCAGCATTTT

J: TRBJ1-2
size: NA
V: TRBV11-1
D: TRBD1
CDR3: CASSSGTGMRNGYTF
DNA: TGTGCCAGCAGCTCCGGGACAGGGATGCGGAATGGCTACACCTTC

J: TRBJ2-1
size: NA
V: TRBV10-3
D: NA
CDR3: CAISQADYNEQFF
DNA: TGTGCCATCAGTCAGGCCGACTACAATGAGCAGTTCTTC

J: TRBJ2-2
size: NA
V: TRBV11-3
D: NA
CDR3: CASSPRGDNTGELFF
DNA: TGTGCCAGCAGCCCTAGGGGTGATAACACCGGGGAGCTGTTTTTT

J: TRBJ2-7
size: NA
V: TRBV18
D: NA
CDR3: CASSPSIPGPASDALYEQYF
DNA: TGTGCCAGCTCACCATCGATTCCAGGGCCGGCATCGGACGCCCTCTACGAGCAGTACTTC

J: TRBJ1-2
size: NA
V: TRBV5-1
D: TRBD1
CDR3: CASSLRAGQQNYGYTF
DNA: TGCGCCAGCAGCCTAAGGGCGGGACAGCAGAACTATGGCTACACCTTC

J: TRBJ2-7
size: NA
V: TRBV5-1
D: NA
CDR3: CASSRMESFYEQYF
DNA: TGCGCCAGCAGCCGTATGGAGAGCTTCTACGAGCAGTACTTC

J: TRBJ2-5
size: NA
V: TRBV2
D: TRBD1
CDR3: CASSEARTGGARETQYF
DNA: TGTGCCAGCAGTGAAGCCAGAACAGGGGGCGCGAGAGAGACCCAGTACTTC

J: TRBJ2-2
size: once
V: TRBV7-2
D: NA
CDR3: CASSLRQNTGELFF
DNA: TGTGCCAGCAGCTTACGACAGAACACCGGGGAGCTGTTTTTT

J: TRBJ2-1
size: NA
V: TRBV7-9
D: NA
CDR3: CASSLGAQSNEQFF
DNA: TGTGCCAGCAGCTTGGGGGCCCAAAGCAATGAGCAGTTCTTC

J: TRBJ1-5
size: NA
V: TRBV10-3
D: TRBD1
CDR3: CAISEGDRGIQPQHF
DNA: TGTGCCATCAGTGAAGGGGACAGGGGCATTCAGCCCCAGCATTTT

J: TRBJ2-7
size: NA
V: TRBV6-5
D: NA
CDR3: CASSYSPGLGAEQYF
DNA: TGTGCCAGCAGTTATTCCCCGGGACTCGGGGCCGAGCAGTACTTC

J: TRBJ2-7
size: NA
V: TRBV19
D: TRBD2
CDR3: CASSSLSGGPYEQYF
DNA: TGTGCCAGTAGTAGCTTATCGGGGGGGCCTTACGAGCAGTACTTC

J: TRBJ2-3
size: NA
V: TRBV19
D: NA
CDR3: CASSWQSTDTQYF
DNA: TGTGCCAGTAGTTGGCAGAGCACAGATACGCAGTATTTT

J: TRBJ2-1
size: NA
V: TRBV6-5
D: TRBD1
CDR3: CASRGQENNEQFF
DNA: TGTGCCAGCAGGGGACAGGAAAACAATGAGCAGTTCTTC

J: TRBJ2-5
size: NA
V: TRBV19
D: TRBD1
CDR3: CASSYRTGQPYQETQYF
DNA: TGTGCCAGTAGTTATAGAACGGGACAGCCGTACCAAGAGACCCAGTACTTC

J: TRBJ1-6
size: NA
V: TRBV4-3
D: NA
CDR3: CASSQARGGTTNSPLHF
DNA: TGCGCCAGCAGCCAAGCTCGTGGTGGAACTACTAATTCACCCCTCCACTTT

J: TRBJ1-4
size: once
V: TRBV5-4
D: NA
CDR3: CASSRGGSDEKLFF
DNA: TGTGCCAGCAGCCGCGGGGGGAGCGATGAAAAACTGTTTTTT

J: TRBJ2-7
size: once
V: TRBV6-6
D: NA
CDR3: CASTPRQGRTYEQYF
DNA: TGTGCCAGCACCCCGCGGCAGGGGCGGACCTACGAGCAGTACTTC

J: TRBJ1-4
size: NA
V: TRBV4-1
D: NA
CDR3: CASNQDPGQDLATNEKLFF
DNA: TGCGCCAGCAACCAAGATCCGGGACAAGACTTAGCAACTAATGAAAAACTGTTTTTT

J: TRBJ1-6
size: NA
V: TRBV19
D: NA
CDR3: CASSPEVLDSPLHF
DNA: TGTGCCAGTAGTCCCGAGGTCTTGGATTCACCCCTCCACTTT

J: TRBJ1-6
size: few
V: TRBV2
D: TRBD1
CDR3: CASRASQGATNSPLHF
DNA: TGTGCCAGCAGAGCTTCCCAGGGGGCCACGAATTCACCCCTCCACTTT

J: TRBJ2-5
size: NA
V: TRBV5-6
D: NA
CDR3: CASSLVTGRETQYF
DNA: TGTGCCAGCAGCTTAGTTACAGGGCGAGAGACCCAGTACTTC

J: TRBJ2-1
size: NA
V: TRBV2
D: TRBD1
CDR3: CASSDVDRAYNEQFF
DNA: TGTGCCAGCAGTGACGTCGACAGGGCCTACAATGAGCAGTTCTTC